The sequence of this TCR beta chain was determined in a study of blood T cell repertoires in COVID-19. J lost 5 bases, V lost 5 bases, and 5 bases had no gene match. The CDR3 is 13 residues long. Germline V gene data show CDR1 as SGHVS and CDR2 as FNYEAQ. This table comes from immunoSEQ multiplex PCR, and its TCRdb copy is limited to in-frame clones, with some not included. The sample has 300,000 to 450,000 clones, around 87% seen once. Across 24 US areas, participants ranged in age from about 18 to 100 years. Source material: PBMCs or T cells enriched from blood (not recorded which). The gene calls are TRBV7-6 and TRBJ2-5; 7 bases map to TRBD1. The receptor comes from a man aged 30 to 45 who had recovered from COVID-19. The CDR3 nucleotides are TGTGCCAGCAGCCCCAGGGGGTCCGAGACCCAGTACTTC. It codes for CASSPRGSETQYF.